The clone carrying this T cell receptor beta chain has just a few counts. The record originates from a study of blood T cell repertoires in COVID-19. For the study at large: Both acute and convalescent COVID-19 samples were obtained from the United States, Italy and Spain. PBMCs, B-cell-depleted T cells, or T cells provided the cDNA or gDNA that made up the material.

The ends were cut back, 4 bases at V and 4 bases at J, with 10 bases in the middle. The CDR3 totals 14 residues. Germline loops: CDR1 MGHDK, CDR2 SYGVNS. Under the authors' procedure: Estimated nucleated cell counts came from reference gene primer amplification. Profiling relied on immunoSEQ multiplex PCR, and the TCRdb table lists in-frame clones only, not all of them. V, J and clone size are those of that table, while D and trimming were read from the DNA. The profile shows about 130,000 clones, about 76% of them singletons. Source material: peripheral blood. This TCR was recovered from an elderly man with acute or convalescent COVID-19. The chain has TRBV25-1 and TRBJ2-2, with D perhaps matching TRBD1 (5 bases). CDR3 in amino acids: CASSVQGGTGELFF. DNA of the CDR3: TGTGCCAGCAGTGTCCAGGGTGGCACCGGGGAGCTGTTTTTT. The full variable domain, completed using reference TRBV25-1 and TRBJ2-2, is EADIYQTPRYLVIGTGKKITLECSQTMGHDKMYWYQQDPGMELHLIHYSYGVNSTEKGDLSSESTVSRIRTEHFPLTLESARPSHTSQYLCASSVQGGTGELFFGEGSRLTVL.